Listed below are T cell receptor beta chains from one sample, sequenced in a study of blood T cell repertoires in COVID-19. The method was immunoSEQ multiplex PCR; TCRdb's version includes in-frame clones alone and lacks a portion of them. The sample consists of more than 60,000 clones, around 72% of them appearing once. Sequenced input: peripheral blood. The source is a human donor with acute or convalescent COVID-19. The donor label of this sample is uncertain. Both conserved end residues are part of each CDR3. A D gene is named only where the DNA matches it firmly. The size of a clone is reported for some rows only, either as once, few or many, or as a class for expanded clones.

j_gene | v_gene | d_gene | abundance | CDR3nt | CDR3aa
TRBJ2-5 | TRBV11-3 | TRBD1 | once | TGTGCCAGCAGCCCATCGGGGACAGGAAAGACCCAGTACTTC | CASSPSGTGKTQYF
TRBJ1-1 | TRBV7-2 | . | . | TGTGCCAGCAGCTTAGTACGGACAAGGCGGGGGACTGAAGCTTTCTTT | CASSLVRTRRGTEAFF
TRBJ1-4 | TRBV28 | TRBD1 | . | TGTGCCAGCAGTCCCCCGGGACAGGTTAATGAAAAACTGTTTTTT | CASSPPGQVNEKLFF
TRBJ1-4 | TRBV30 | . | . | TGTGCCTGGAGTGTACAGCACCTTCGACTGTTTTTT | CAWSVQHLRLFF
TRBJ2-7 | TRBV20-1 | TRBD2 | . | TGCAGTGCTAGTAGCGGGAGAATACCATACGAGCAGTACTTC | CSASSGRIPYEQYF
TRBJ1-2 | TRBV2 | . | . | TGTGCCAGCAGTGTACGCCCAGGGTTCGACTATGGCTACACCTTC | CASSVRPGFDYGYTF
TRBJ2-3 | TRBV18 | TRBD1 | . | TGTGCCAGCTCACGCGGGACAGGGGCTGCAGATACGCAGTATTTT | CASSRGTGAADTQYF
TRBJ1-6 | TRBV6-6 | TRBD1 | . | TGTGCCAGCAGTCGGCGGGACAGGGGGTTCTCCTATAATTCACCCCTCCACTTT | CASSRRDRGFSYNSPLHF
TRBJ2-1 | TRBV27 | TRBD1 | . | TGTGCCAGCAGTTTATCGCAGACAGGGCCCAATGAGCAGTTCTTC | CASSLSQTGPNEQFF
TRBJ1-1 | TRBV7-6 | . | once | TGTGCCAGCAGCTTAGCGTTGGGGGGGAACACTGAAGCTTTCTTT | CASSLALGGNTEAFF
TRBJ2-1 | TRBV24-1 | TRBD2 | . | TGTGCCACCAGTGATTTTCCTAGCGGGAACTACAATGAGCAGTTCTTC | CATSDFPSGNYNEQFF
TRBJ1-6 | TRBV19 | TRBD1 | once | TGTGCCAGTACCCCCGGGACAGGGTTCAATTCACCCCTCCACTTT | CASTPGTGFNSPLHF
TRBJ1-5 | TRBV7-2 | TRBD1 | few | TGTGCCAGCAGCTTAACCGACAGGGAGCCCCAGCATTTT | CASSLTDREPQHF
TRBJ2-1 | TRBV4-3 | TRBD2 | few | TGCGCCAGCAGCCGTCGACTAGCGGGAGACAATGAGCAGTTCTTC | CASSRRLAGDNEQFF
TRBJ2-5 | TRBV4-1 | . | . | TGCGCCAGCAGCCTGACCCTAGGAGAGACCCAGTACTTC | CASSLTLGETQYF
TRBJ1-3 | TRBV14 | . | . | TGTGCCAGCAGCCCGGGACTGAGAAACACCATATATTTT | CASSPGLRNTIYF
TRBJ1-1 | TRBV5-1 | . | . | TGCGCCAGCAGCTTGGTAGGGCAGGGGCGGTTGACTGAAGCTTTCTTT | CASSLVGQGRLTEAFF
TRBJ2-1 | TRBV7-2 | . | . | TGTGCCAGCAGCCCCAACTTAGTCAATGAGCAGTTCTTC | CASSPNLVNEQFF
TRBJ2-5 | TRBV20-1 | . | . | TGCAGTGCTAGTTCGGAGACCCAAGAGACCCAGTACTTC | CSASSETQETQYF
TRBJ1-2 | TRBV30 | TRBD1 | . | TGTGCCTGGAAAATGACAGGGAGGAACTATGGCTACACCTTC | CAWKMTGRNYGYTF
TRBJ1-5 | TRBV9 | . | . | TGTGCCAGCAGCGTAGGGGGGGAGGGCAATCAGCCCCAGCATTTT | CASSVGGEGNQPQHF
TRBJ1-1 | TRBV4-3 | . | . | TGCGCCAGCAGCCCTCTAGCGAACACTGAAGCTTTCTTT | CASSPLANTEAFF
TRBJ2-1 | TRBV29-1 | TRBD2 | . | TGCAGCGTACCGGGACTAGCGGGGGGGCTGAATGAGCAGTTCTTC | CSVPGLAGGLNEQFF
TRBJ2-7 | TRBV5-6 | . | . | TGTGCCAGCAGCTTGCGACAGTCCTACGAGCAGTACTTC | CASSLRQSYEQYF
TRBJ1-3 | TRBV18 | . | . | TGTGCCAGCTCACTCCAGGGCGAGAACACCATATATTTT | CASSLQGENTIYF
TRBJ2-3 | TRBV11-1 | . | . | TGTGCCAGCAGCCCCCGGGGGTTCGCAGATACGCAGTATTTT | CASSPRGFADTQYF
TRBJ2-5 | TRBV5-6 | . | . | TGTGCCAGCAGCTTGCCGGGCGATGGGGCCAAGACCCAGTACTTC | CASSLPGDGAKTQYF
TRBJ2-4 | TRBV19 | . | . | TGTGCCAGTGCAATAGCGCATTTAGGGGCCAAAAACATTCAGTACTTC | CASAIAHLGAKNIQYF
TRBJ2-1 | TRBV2 | TRBD1 | . | TGTGCCAGCAGCCCGGGACAGTTACTCCTCAATGAGCAGTTCTTC | CASSPGQLLLNEQFF
TRBJ2-2 | TRBV9 | TRBD1 | . | TGTGCCAGCAGACCCTCCGGGCAGGGGGTCAACACCGGGGAGCTGTTTTTT | CASRPSGQGVNTGELFF
TRBJ1-4 | TRBV7-9 | TRBD1 | . | TGTGCCAGCAGCTTAGGGACAGGGTCAGAGGAAAAACTGTTTTTT | CASSLGTGSEEKLFF
TRBJ2-5 | TRBV7-3 | . | . | TGTGCCAGCAGCTTAGCCAGGGAAGAGACCCAGTACTTC | CASSLAREETQYF
TRBJ2-7 | TRBV5-8 | . | . | TGTGCCAGCAGCCACCGGCTTGGCGGCCTACCCTTC | CASSHRLGGLPF
TRBJ2-7 | TRBV13 | . | once | TGTGCCAGCAGCCGGGAGTTCGAGCAGTACTTC | CASSREFEQYF
TRBJ2-5 | TRBV4-1 | . | . | TGCGCCAGCAGCCCTCCCGGGTTTTGGGACCAAGAGACCCAGTACTTC | CASSPPGFWDQETQYF
TRBJ2-1 | TRBV28 | TRBD2 | few | TGTGCCATCCGGGAGGGCCAGTTGGATGAGCAGTTCTTC | CAIREGQLDEQFF
TRBJ2-3 | TRBV7-9 | . | . | TGTGCCAGCAGCTTAGTGGTGGAGTGGGGACAAGATACGCAGTATTTT | CASSLVVEWGQDTQYF
TRBJ1-1 | TRBV27 | . | few | TGTGCCAGCAGTTTAAGGGGGTACACTGAAGCTTTCTTT | CASSLRGYTEAFF
TRBJ1-1 | TRBV7-9 | . | . | TGTGCCAGCAGCCCCCAGAACACTGAAGCTTTCTTT | CASSPQNTEAFF
TRBJ2-1 | TRBV30 | . | few | TGTGCCTGGAGTGTACTGCAGGGGAATGAGCAGTTCTTC | CAWSVLQGNEQFF
TRBJ2-3 | TRBV18 | TRBD1 | . | TGTGCCAGCTCGACAGGGCTCGGCACAGATACGCAGTATTTT | CASSTGLGTDTQYF
TRBJ2-7 | TRBV6-5 | TRBD2 | . | TGTGCCAGCAGTTACCTTGCTAGCGGAGCCTACGAGCAGTACTTC | CASSYLASGAYEQYF
TRBJ2-2 | TRBV3-1/TRBV3-2 | . | . | TGTGCCAGCAGGCTAAACACCGGGGAGCTGTTTTTT | CASRLNTGELFF
TRBJ1-6 | TRBV5-6 | . | . | TGTGCCAGCAGCTACGGGGGTAGTAATTCACCCCTCCACTTT | CASSYGGSNSPLHF
TRBJ2-1 | TRBV20-1 | . | . | TGCAGCGTCCTAAGTACTATCGAGTTCTTC | CSVLSTIEFF
TRBJ2-1 | TRBV3-1/TRBV3-2 | . | . | TGTGCCAGCAGCCAAGATCGAGTAATCAATGAGCAGTTCTTC | CASSQDRVINEQFF
TRBJ1-1 | TRBV10-2 | . | . | TGCGCCAGCAGTGATTGGAGAAAAGCTTTCTTT | CASSDWRKAFF
TRBJ1-3 | TRBV7-2 | . | . | TGTGCCAGCAGCTTAGTTGGCGGATACGACTCTGGAAACACCATATATTTT | CASSLVGGYDSGNTIYF
TRBJ1-2 | TRBV6-5 | . | . | TGTGCCAGCAGTTACTCGGGGGGGGCGGAGGGCTACACCTTC | CASSYSGGAEGYTF
TRBJ1-1 | TRBV7-3 | . | once | TGTGCCAGCAGCTTGGTAGAGCGTACTGAAGCTTTCTTT | CASSLVERTEAFF
TRBJ1-2 | TRBV5-4 | TRBD1 | . | TGTGCCAGCAGCCTGCGACAGGGTGGAAGCGGCTACACCTTC | CASSLRQGGSGYTF
TRBJ2-5 | TRBV5-1 | . | . | TGCGCCAGCAGCTTGGGACATCCCCAAGAGACCCAGTACTTC | CASSLGHPQETQYF
TRBJ1-4 | TRBV4-1 | TRBD1 | . | TGCGCCAGCAGCCTGACGACAGGGGAAAATGAAAAACTGTTTTTT | CASSLTTGENEKLFF
TRBJ1-1 | TRBV2 | TRBD1 | . | TGTGCCAGCACCCAGGACAGGGTGAACACTGAAGCTTTCTTT | CASTQDRVNTEAFF